Following are 20 T cell receptor beta chains from one sample sequenced in a study of T cell repertoires in cytomegalovirus infection. These receptors have no identified antigens. MiXCR was run by TCRdb on the reads, yielding one entry per CDR3 protein. The data hold about a million distinct CDR3 sequences, with 25% to 40% observed a single time. The starting material was cultured CD8+ T cells from PBMCs, obtained from culture after CMV antigen stimulation. Receptors originate from a human donor in good health (CMV status not recorded). Some clones in this sample may be carry-over from other donors' samples.

This clonotype was seen more than once but under ten times. The junction differs from germline at one of its ends, possibly a read error. The rearrangement links TRBV19 to TRBJ2-2; the D is unclear. Germline assignment: CDR1 LNHDA and CDR2 SQIVND (reference sequence). This CDR3 is built from 14 residues. The CDR3 region is CASSINPATRELFF. DNA of the CDR3: TGTGCCAGTAGTATCAACCCGGCCACCCGGGAGCTGTTTTTT.

The genes are TRBV28 and TRBJ2-3, with D perhaps TRBD2 (7 bases). The CDR3 sequence is 21 residues long. The V gene's germline CDR1 is MDHEN and CDR2 SYDVKM. V gave up 2 bases and J gave up 6 bases, with 33 bases separating them. The CDR3 loop is CASSLSGPTSFFGGDMDTQYF. As DNA, the CDR3 is TGTGCCAGCAGTTTAAGTGGGCCGACCTCGTTTTTTGGGGGGGACATGGATACGCAGTATTTT.

The chain uses TRBV6-1 and TRBJ2-7; no reliable D call. Germline CDR1 and CDR2: MNHNS and SASEGT. Trimming removed 6 bases at V and 3 bases at J, with 12 bases between. This CDR3 region has 13 residues. The CDR3 loop is CASRMTENYEQYF. The CDR3 DNA sequence: TGTGCCAGCAGGATGACTGAGAACTACGAGCAGTACTTC.

Only a few counts were recorded for this clonotype. The chain recombines TRBV6-6 with TRBJ1-1; TRBD1 might be the D (6 bases). Trimming took 0 bases from V and 2 from J, leaving 13 bases between them. CDR1 and CDR2 from the germline V gene are MNHNY and SVGAGI (reference sequence). This CDR3 is built from 16 residues. The CDR3 spells CASSYSGGRNNTEAFF. The CDR3 coding sequence is TGTGCCAGCAGTTACTCGGGGGGGCGGAATAACACTGAAGCTTTCTTT.

This sequence joins TRBV28 and TRBJ2-5, with D hard to call. The V end lost 5 bases, the J end lost 1 base, and 11 bases lay between the germline ends. The CDR3 totals 14 residues. The germline V gene has CDR1 MDHEN and CDR2 SYDVKM. The chain's CDR3 is CASSLSVGQETQYF. The CDR3 DNA follows: TGTGCCAGCAGTCTCTCGGTGGGCCAAGAGACCCAGTACTTC.

The chain combines TRBV4-3 with TRBJ2-2, with 14 nucleotides matching TRBD2. Trimming took 1 base from V and 7 from J; bases not matched to a gene: 11. Germline lookup yields CDR1 LGHNA and CDR2 YSLEER. This CDR3 region has 19 residues. CDR3 protein: CASSQGLAGGLGDIGELFF. DNA for the CDR3: TGCGCCAGCAGCCAAGGACTAGCGGGGGGGCTAGGGGACATCGGGGAGCTGTTTTTT.

This clonotype occurred a few times. The chain carries TRBV7-9 and TRBJ2-3; TRBD1 is a possible D gene (6 bases). The CDR3 is 13 residues long. The germline V and J ends were trimmed by 5 bases and 4 bases, with 10 bases remaining between them. The germline CDR1 and CDR2 sequences are SEHNR and FQNEAQ (reference sequence). The CDR3 is CASSSTGSDTQYF. Here the CDR3 DNA reads TGTGCCAGCAGCAGCACAGGGTCAGATACGCAGTATTTT.

This clonotype was seen a handful of times. This chain links TRBV7-8 with TRBJ2-2, with TRBD2 identical over 15 bases. J gave up 7 bases and V 4 bases, and 10 bases lay outside the gene matches. The CDR3 loop spans 18 amino acids. Germline loops: CDR1 SGHVS, CDR2 FQNEAQ. The CDR3 region has the DNA TGTGCCAGCAGCTACCGTGGACTAGCGGGGGGGCGAGGCGGGGAGCTGTTTTTT. Its translation: CASSYRGLAGGRGGELFF.

V is TRBV11-3 and J is TRBJ2-2, with a tentative D call TRBD1 (6 bases). CDR1 and CDR2 from the germline V gene are SGHNT and YENEEA. CDR3 length equals 19 residues. The V gene lost 4 bases and the J gene lost 5 bases, with 26 bases spanning the gap. For the CDR3, the DNA is TGTGCCAGCAGCTCCCGGGATGGGGGCCTTACCTCCGTTACCGGGGAGCTGTTTTTT. Translation gives CASSSRDGGLTSVTGELFF.

The rearrangement links TRBV6-6 to TRBJ1-1; TRBD1 might be the D (6 bases). This CDR3 spans 14 amino acids. Germline V gene data show CDR1 as MNHNY and CDR2 as SVGAGI (reference sequence). V was trimmed by 7 bases and J by 6 bases, leaving 18 bases between them. CDR3 amino acids: CASTLGHPKAEAFF. The CDR3 DNA reads TGTGCCAGCACCCTGGGACACCCAAAGGCTGAAGCTTTCTTT.

As regards this clonotype: Germline is not matched at one junction end, which may reflect a read error. The chain is built from TRBV27 and TRBJ1-5, with 7 bases aligning to TRBD1. Looked up from germline, CDR1 is MNHEY and CDR2 is SMNVEV (reference sequence). CDR3 length: 15 amino acids. CDR3 loop: CASSLSETGNPPQHF. The CDR3 DNA sequence: TGTGCCAGCAGTTTATCCGAGACAGGGAATCCGCCCCAGCATTTT.

The chain uses TRBV6-1 and TRBJ1-4; a weak D match, TRBD1 (6 bases). The CDR3 has 17 residues. Germline V gene lookup returns CDR1 MNHNS and CDR2 SASEGT. Trimming cost V 5 bases and J 3 bases, with 19 bases left between them. CDR3 sequence (DNA): TGTGCCAGCAGTCTTGGGACAATTTTACAGGCTAATGAAAAACTGTTTTTT. As protein: CASSLGTILQANEKLFF.

Only a few counts were recorded for this clonotype. V and J are TRBV10-3 and TRBJ1-2; D is possibly TRBD1 (5 bases). V was shortened by 2 bases and J by 4 bases, with 14 bases between the two germline ends. Germline-derived CDR1 and CDR2 are ENHRY and SYGVKD. This CDR3 has 15 amino acids. The CDR3 loop reads CAISEPDSKIYGYTF. CDR3 in DNA: TGTGCCATCAGTGAGCCCGACAGTAAAATCTATGGCTACACCTTC.

The rearrangement uses TRBV27 and TRBJ2-2; 8 bases align to TRBD1. The germline V gene encodes CDR1 MNHEY and CDR2 SMNVEV (reference sequence). The V gene end was trimmed by 3 bases and the J gene end by 7 bases; junction bases not matched to a gene: 10. This CDR3 is built from 16 residues. For the CDR3, the DNA is TGTGCCAGCAGTTTCACAGGGGGTAATTTTGGCGGGGAGCTGTTTTTT. Protein sequence: CASSFTGGNFGGELFF.

A few counts support this clonotype. The gene calls are TRBV6-5 and TRBJ2-2; 8 nucleotides align to TRBD2. Germline CDR1 is MNHEY and CDR2 is SVGAGI. The CDR3 covers 16 residues. Losses at the gene ends were 2 bases for V and 6 bases for J; bases not matched to a gene: 8. CDR3 sequence (DNA): TGTGCCAGCAGTTACACGGGAGTAGCGGGACCCGGGGAGCTGTTTTTT. It yields the protein CASSYTGVAGPGELFF.

This clonotype occurred a few times. The chain links TRBV2 to TRBJ1-2; 7 bases align to TRBD1. Per germline, CDR1 SNHLY and CDR2 FYNNEI. The CDR3 covers 14 residues. The V and J ends lost 9 bases and 4 bases, in that order; junction bases with no gene match: 11. The CDR3 DNA reads as TGTGCCAGACTGTCCAGACAGGGCTCCTATGGCTACACCTTC. Protein product: CARLSRQGSYGYTF. The full variable domain, with the rest looked up from reference TRBV2 and TRBJ1-2, is EPEVTQTPSHQVTQMGQEVILRCVPISNHLYFYWYRQILGQKVEFLVSFYNNEISEKSEIFDDQFSVERPDGSNFTLKIRSTKLEDSAMYFCARLSRQGSYGYTFGSGTRLTVV.

This clonotype was recorded a few times. V is TRBV6-5 and J is TRBJ2-1; D may be TRBD2 (5 bases). The CDR3 runs to 13 residues. Germline CDR1 is MNHEY and CDR2 is SVGAGI. Trimming stripped 7 bases from V and 3 bases from J, with 10 bases between. CDR3 bases: TGTGCCAGCACCCCTGGACTCTACAATGAGCAGTTCTTC. Protein sequence: CASTPGLYNEQFF.

The rearrangement links TRBV29-1 to TRBJ2-6; the D is unclear. V was trimmed by 0 bases and J by 0 bases, leaving 3 bases between them. Germline lookup yields CDR1 SQVTM and CDR2 ANQGSEA. The CDR3 consists of 14 residues. The chain's CDR3 is CSVEEGSGANVLTF. The CDR3 DNA reads as TGCAGCGTTGAAGAGGGCTCTGGGGCCAACGTCCTGACTTTC.

The chain links TRBV7-8 to TRBJ2-5; 7 bases line up with TRBD1. The CDR3 has 16 amino acids. Germline CDR1 SGHVS, CDR2 FQNEAQ. Trimming removed 5 bases from V and 0 bases from J; junction bases left unmatched: 9. CDR3: CASSPISGTDQETQYF. CDR3 DNA: TGTGCCAGCAGCCCAATATCCGGGACAGACCAAGAGACCCAGTACTTC. Based on the CDR3 plus reference TRBV7-8 and TRBJ2-5, the full variable domain is GAGVSQSPRYKVAKRGQDVALRCDPISGHVSLFWYQQALGQGPEFLTYFQNEAQLDKSGLPSDRFFAERPEGSVSTLKIQRTQQEDSAVYLCASSPISGTDQETQYFGPGTRLLVL.

The chain employs TRBV4-1 and TRBJ2-7, with D tentatively TRBD1 (6 bases). The germline CDR1 and CDR2 sequences are MGHRA and YSYEKL. V was pared by 2 bases and J by 5 bases, with 13 bases between. The CDR3 covers 14 residues. The CDR3 DNA sequence: TGCGCCAGCAGCCAACAGGGGATGACGAACGAGCAGTACTTC. Translation gives CASSQQGMTNEQYF.